The 5 T cell receptor beta chains listed next were all sequenced from one sample in a study of blood T cells in healthy people across ages. Primers used in a second PCR of about 6 to 12 cycles were a sample-barcoded 5' primer and a J-beta primer mix. TCRdb recomputed calls from the 5' RACE reads with MiXCR, one row per CDR3 protein. This table has around 800,000 distinct CDR3 sequences, roughly 60% appearing once. The specimen was blood. The receptors come from a young man in good health.

The chain joins TRBV15 to TRBJ2-1, with a tentative D call TRBD1 (8 bases). In germline, CDR1 is LNHNV, CDR2 YYDKDF (reference sequence). The CDR3 length is 14 residues. This chain's CDR3 is CGTRNRGGAGEQFF. CDR3 coding DNA: TGTGGCACTCGAAACAGGGGGGGCGCGGGGGAGCAGTTCTTC.

The chain recombines TRBV6-5 with TRBJ2-3, with 13 bases lining up with TRBD2. Germline CDR1 is MNHEY and CDR2 is SVGAGI. This CDR3 has 14 amino acids. V shed 9 bases, J shed 1 base, and the junction held 1 base outside the gene matches. CDR3 nucleotides: TGTGCCAGTGGGACTAGCGGGGGCACAGATACGCAGTATTTT. Encoded protein: CASGTSGGTDTQYF.

The rearrangement links TRBV4-1 to TRBJ2-3, with D perhaps matching TRBD2 (6 bases). CDR1 is MGHRA and CDR2 is YSYEKL in the germline V gene. V was trimmed by 3 bases and J by 0 bases, leaving 10 bases between them. This CDR3 has 15 residues. CDR3 nucleotide sequence: TGCGCCAGCAGCCAGGGGGGATCTAGCACAGATACGCAGTATTTT. This gives the protein CASSQGGSSTDTQYF.

This clonotype was counted once. The V gene is TRBV4-3, the J gene TRBJ2-3, with D possibly being TRBD1 (5 bases). Trimming left V 4 bases short and J 4 bases short, with 9 bases between. The germline gives CDR1 LGHNA, CDR2 YSLEER. The CDR3 length is 13 residues. CDR3 residues: CASSPFRADTQYF. CDR3 nucleotide sequence: TGCGCCAGCAGCCCCTTCAGGGCAGATACGCAGTATTTT.

This clonotype came up a few times. V is TRBV3-1 and J is TRBJ2-1, with 7 nucleotides matching TRBD2. V shed 4 bases, J shed 11 bases, and the junction held 5 bases outside the gene matches. The CDR3 covers 12 residues. Germline CDR1 LGHDT, CDR2 YNNKEL (reference sequence). CDR3 sequence: CASSPRAGKQFF. CDR3 coding DNA: TGTGCCAGCAGCCCCCGAGCGGGGAAGCAGTTCTTC.